This T cell receptor (beta chain) was captured by sequencing in a study of follicular helper T cells after annual influenza vaccination. The sample's time point: 2015-2016 season, 7 days after influenza vaccination. The method was immunoSEQ multiplex PCR; TCRdb's version includes in-frame clones alone and lacks a portion of them. Of about 10,000 clones listed, over 80% were seen once; the top ten hold roughly 0.4%. Trimming removed 1 base at V and 4 bases at J, with 7 bases between. The CDR3 extends over 13 amino acids. Germline V lookup: CDR1 LNHNV, CDR2 YYDKDF (reference sequence). The chain is built from TRBV15 and TRBJ2-5; D is unclear. The sequence was obtained from an adult who received the influenza vaccine. Sequenced here: CXCR5- memory CD4+ T cells sorted from blood, sampled 7 days after influenza vaccination. CDR3 amino acids: CATSRVLGETQYF. The CDR3 DNA reads as TGTGCCACCAGCAGAGTTTTGGGAGAGACCCAGTACTTC.